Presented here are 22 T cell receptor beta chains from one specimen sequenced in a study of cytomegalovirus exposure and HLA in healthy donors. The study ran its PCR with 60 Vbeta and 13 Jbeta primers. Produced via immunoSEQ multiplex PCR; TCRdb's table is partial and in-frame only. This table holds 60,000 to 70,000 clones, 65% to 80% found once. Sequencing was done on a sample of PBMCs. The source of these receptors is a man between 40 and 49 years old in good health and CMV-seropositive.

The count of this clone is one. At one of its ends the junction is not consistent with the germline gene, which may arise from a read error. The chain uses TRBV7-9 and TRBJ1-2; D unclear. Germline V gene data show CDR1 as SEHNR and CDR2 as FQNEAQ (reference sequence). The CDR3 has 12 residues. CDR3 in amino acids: CSSSPHNYGYTF. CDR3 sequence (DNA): TGTTCCAGCAGCCCCCATAACTATGGCTACACCTTC.

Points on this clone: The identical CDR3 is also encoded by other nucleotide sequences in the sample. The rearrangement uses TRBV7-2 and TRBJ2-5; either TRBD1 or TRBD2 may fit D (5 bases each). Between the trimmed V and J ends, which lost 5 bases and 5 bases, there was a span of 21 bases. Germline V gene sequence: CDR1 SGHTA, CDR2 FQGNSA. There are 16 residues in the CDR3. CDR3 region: CASSLGVLGWKETQYF. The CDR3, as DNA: TGTGCCAGCAGCCTAGGGGTACTAGGATGGAAGGAGACCCAGTACTTC.

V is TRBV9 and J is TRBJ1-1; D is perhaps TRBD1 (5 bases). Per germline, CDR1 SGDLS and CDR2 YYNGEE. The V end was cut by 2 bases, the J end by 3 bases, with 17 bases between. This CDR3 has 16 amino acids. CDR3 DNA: TGTGCCAGCAGCGTCTCCCCCCGGGGGGGAGACACTGAAGCTTTCTTT. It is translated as CASSVSPRGGDTEAFF.

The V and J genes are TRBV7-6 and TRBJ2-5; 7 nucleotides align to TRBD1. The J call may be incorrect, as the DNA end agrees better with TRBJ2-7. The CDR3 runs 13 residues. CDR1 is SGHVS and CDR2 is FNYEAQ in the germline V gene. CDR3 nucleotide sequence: TGTGCCAGCAGCTACAGGGGTTTGTACGAGCAGTACTTC. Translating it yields CASSYRGLYEQYF.

Here the CDR3 DNA reads TGTGCCAGCAGTCACCGGGACAGATCCTCTGGGGCCAACGTCCTGACTTTC. This gives the protein CASSHRDRSSGANVLTF. The genes are TRBV27 and TRBJ2-6; 7 bases map to TRBD1. With 5 bases clipped from V and 0 bases from J, the junction kept 7 bases outside the gene matches. Germline V gene sequence: CDR1 MNHEY, CDR2 SMNVEV (reference sequence). This CDR3 region has 17 residues. The full variable domain, completed using reference TRBV27 and TRBJ2-6, is EAQVTQNPRYLITVTGKKLTVTCSQNMNHEYMSWYRQDPGLGLRQIYYSMNVEVTDKGDVPEGYKVSRKEKRNFPLILESPSPNQTSLYFCASSHRDRSSGANVLTFGAGSRLTVL.

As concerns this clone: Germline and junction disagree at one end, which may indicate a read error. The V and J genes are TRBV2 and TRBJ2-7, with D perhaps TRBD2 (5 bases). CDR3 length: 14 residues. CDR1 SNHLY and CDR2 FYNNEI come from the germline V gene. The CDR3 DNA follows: TGTGCCAGTAGTGAAGAGGAAGCGGCCTACGAGCAGTACTTC. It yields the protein CASSEEEAAYEQYF.

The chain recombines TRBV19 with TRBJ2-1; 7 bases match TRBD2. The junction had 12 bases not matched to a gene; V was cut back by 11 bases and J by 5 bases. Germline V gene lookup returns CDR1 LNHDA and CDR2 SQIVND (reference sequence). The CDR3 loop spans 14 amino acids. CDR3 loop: CAVRFGRANNEQFF. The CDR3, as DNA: TGTGCCGTTCGGTTTGGGAGGGCGAACAATGAGCAGTTCTTC.

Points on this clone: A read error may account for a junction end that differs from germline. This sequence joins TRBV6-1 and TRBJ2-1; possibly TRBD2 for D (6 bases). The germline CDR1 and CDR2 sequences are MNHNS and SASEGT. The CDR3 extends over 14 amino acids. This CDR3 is CTTGLPDSYNEQFF. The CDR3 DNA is TGCACCACGGGACTTCCTGACTCCTACAATGAGCAGTTCTTC.

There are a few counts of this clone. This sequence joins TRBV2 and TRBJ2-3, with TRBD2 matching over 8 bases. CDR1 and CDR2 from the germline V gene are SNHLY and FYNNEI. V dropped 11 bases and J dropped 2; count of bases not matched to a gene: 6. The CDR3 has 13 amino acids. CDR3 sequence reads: CASGGWNTDTQYF. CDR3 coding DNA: TGTGCCTCGGGGGGGTGGAACACAGATACGCAGTATTTT.

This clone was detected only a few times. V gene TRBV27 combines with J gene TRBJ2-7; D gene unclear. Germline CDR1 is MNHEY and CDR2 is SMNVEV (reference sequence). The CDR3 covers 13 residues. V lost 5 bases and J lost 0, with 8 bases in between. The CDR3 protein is CASSPPSSYEQYF. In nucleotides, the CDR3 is TGTGCCAGCAGTCCCCCGAGCTCCTACGAGCAGTACTTC.

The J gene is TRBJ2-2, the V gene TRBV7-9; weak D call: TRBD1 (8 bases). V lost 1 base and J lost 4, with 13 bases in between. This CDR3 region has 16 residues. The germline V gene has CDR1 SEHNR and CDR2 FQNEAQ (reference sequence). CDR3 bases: TGTGCCAGCAGCTTAGGCCACAGGGGGGGCACCGGGGAGCTGTTTTTT. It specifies CASSLGHRGGTGELFF.

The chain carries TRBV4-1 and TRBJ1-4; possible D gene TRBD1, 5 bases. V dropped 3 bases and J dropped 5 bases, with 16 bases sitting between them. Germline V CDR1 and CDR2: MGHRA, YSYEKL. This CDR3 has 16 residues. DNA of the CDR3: TGCGCCAGCAGCCACGACCGCAACGGGGGAAATGAAAAACTGTTTTTT. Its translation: CASSHDRNGGNEKLFF.

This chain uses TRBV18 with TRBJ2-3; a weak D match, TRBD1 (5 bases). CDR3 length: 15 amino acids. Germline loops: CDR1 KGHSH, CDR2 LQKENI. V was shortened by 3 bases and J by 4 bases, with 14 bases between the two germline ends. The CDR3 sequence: CASSPRTGRADTQYF. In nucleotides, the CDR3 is TGTGCCAGCTCACCGAGAACGGGCAGGGCAGATACGCAGTATTTT.

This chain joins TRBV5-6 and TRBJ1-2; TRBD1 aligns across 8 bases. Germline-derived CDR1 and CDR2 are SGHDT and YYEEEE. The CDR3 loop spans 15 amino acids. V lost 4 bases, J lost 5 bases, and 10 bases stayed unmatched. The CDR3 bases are TGTGCCAGCAGCCTGCAGGACAGGGTTGTATATGGCTACACCTTC. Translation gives CASSLQDRVVYGYTF.

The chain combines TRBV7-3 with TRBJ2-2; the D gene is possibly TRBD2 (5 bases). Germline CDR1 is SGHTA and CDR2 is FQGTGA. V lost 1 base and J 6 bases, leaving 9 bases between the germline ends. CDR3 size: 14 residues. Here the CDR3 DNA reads TGTGCCAGCAGCTTAATCGGGGATTCCGGGGAGCTGTTTTTT. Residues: CASSLIGDSGELFF.

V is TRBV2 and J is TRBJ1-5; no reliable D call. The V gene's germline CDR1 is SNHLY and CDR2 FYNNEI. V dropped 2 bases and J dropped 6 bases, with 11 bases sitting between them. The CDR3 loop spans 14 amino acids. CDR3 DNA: TGTGCCAGCAGTGAATGGCAGGTCTCTCAGCCCCAGCATTTT. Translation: CASSEWQVSQPQHF.

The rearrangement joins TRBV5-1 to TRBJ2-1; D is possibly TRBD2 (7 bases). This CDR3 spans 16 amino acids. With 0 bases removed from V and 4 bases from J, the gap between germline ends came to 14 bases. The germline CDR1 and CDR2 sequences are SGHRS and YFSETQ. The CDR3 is CASSLGHGGLYNEQFF. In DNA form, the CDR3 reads TGCGCCAGCAGCTTGGGTCACGGGGGGCTATACAATGAGCAGTTCTTC.

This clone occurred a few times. The CDR3 protein is CASSLARQEDTQYF. In DNA, the CDR3 is TGCGCCAGCAGCTTGGCCCGGCAGGAAGATACGCAGTATTTT. The gene calls are TRBV5-1 and TRBJ2-3; D not resolved. CDR1 is SGHRS, CDR2 YFSETQ, per germline. This CDR3 is built from 14 residues. V was trimmed by 0 bases and J by 5 bases, leaving 10 bases between them.

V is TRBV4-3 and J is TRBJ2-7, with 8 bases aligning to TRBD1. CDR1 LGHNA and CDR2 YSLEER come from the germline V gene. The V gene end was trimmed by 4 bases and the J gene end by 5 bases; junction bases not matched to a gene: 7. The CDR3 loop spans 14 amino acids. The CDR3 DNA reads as TGCGCCAGCAGCCCTGGACAGGGATGGGACGAGCAGTACTTC. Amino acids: CASSPGQGWDEQYF.

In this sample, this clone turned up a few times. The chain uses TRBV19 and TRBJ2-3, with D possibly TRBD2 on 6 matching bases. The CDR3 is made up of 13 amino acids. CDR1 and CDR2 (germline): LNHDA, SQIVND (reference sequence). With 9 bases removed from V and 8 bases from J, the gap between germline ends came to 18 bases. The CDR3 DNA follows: TGTGCCAGCACAGAGGGAGGACTGGTTACGCAGTATTTT. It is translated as CASTEGGLVTQYF.

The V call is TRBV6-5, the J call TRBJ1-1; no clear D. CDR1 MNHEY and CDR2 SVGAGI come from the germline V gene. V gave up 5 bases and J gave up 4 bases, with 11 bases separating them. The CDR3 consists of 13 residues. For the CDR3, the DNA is TGTGCCAGCAGTCCCCCCGCGGGCACTGAAGCTTTCTTT. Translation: CASSPPAGTEAFF.

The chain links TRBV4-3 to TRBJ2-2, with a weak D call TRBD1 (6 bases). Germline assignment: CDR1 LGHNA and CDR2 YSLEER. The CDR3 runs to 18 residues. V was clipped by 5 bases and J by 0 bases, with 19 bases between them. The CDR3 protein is CASSKRVDRTTNTGELFF. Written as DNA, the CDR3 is TGCGCCAGCAGCAAAAGGGTCGACAGGACAACGAACACCGGGGAGCTGTTTTTT.